This is a list of T cell receptor beta chains from one sample in a study of blood T cell repertoires in COVID-19. Repertoires were generated with immunoSEQ multiplex PCR, while TCRdb's copy carries only in-frame clones and drops some. The sample carries almost 200,000 clones, just under 85% recorded once. Sequencing was performed on peripheral blood. The receptors derive from a man in his fifties or sixties with COVID-19, enrolled during active disease. Both conserved end residues are part of each CDR3. The D gene is left open where the match is weak. Some rows mark clone size as missing; the rest say once, few, many or name a class of expanded clone.

NA TRBJ2-1 TRBV5-1 TRBD1 TGCGCCAGCAGCCTCGGACAGGGGGGTGAGCAGTTCTTC CASSLGQGGEQFF
once TRBJ2-2 TRBV19 NA TGTGCCAGTAGGGCCGGGGGATGGCCCGGGGAGCTGTTTTTT CASRAGGWPGELFF
few TRBJ2-7 TRBV6-5 NA TGTGCCAGCACCAGTGTGGGGGGCGAGCAGTACTTC CASTSVGGEQYF
few TRBJ1-2 TRBV18 NA TGTGCCAGCTCACGAGAAGCCGACAGTCGGTATGGCTACACCTTC CASSREADSRYGYTF
NA TRBJ2-5 TRBV7-9 TRBD1 TGTGCCAGCAGCTTAAAGGGACAGCAAGAGACCCAGTACTTC CASSLKGQQETQYF
few TRBJ1-5 TRBV28 TRBD1 TGTGCCAGCAGTTTGCGTAACAGGGGGCTTAGCAATCAGCCCCAGCATTTT CASSLRNRGLSNQPQHF
NA TRBJ1-1 TRBV3-1/TRBV3-2 NA TGTGCCAGCAGCCAAACGGCAGGGAACACTGAAGCTTTCTTT CASSQTAGNTEAFF
NA TRBJ2-1 TRBV7-2 TRBD1 TGTGCCAGCAGCCCTTCCGGGACAGTTTATGAGCAGTTCTTC CASSPSGTVYEQFF
NA TRBJ2-3 TRBV11-2 TRBD1 TGTGCCAGCAGCTTAGGCAGGGGGACAGATACGCAGTATTTT CASSLGRGTDTQYF
NA TRBJ1-5 TRBV28 NA TGTGCCAGCAGTTTACAGGGTCATAGCAATCAGCCCCAGCATTTT CASSLQGHSNQPQHF
few TRBJ1-2 TRBV15 TRBD1 TGTGCCACCAGCAGAGAGAGGACAGGGGGAGGCTACACCTTC CATSRERTGGGYTF
few TRBJ2-7 TRBV19 TRBD2 TGTGCCAGTAGTTCAAGGACTAGCCTCAAATCCTACGAGCAGTACTTC CASSSRTSLKSYEQYF
NA TRBJ2-7 TRBV29-1 NA TGCAGCGTGGCCGTACAGGGCTACGAGCAGTACTTC CSVAVQGYEQYF
NA TRBJ2-1 TRBV2 TRBD2 TGTGCCACCTCAACTAGCGAGTACAATGAGCAGTTCTTC CATSTSEYNEQFF
NA TRBJ2-3 TRBV6-2/TRBV6-3 NA TGTGCCAGCAGCACACGGGGTGGAGGCACAGATACGCAGTATTTT CASSTRGGGTDTQYF
NA TRBJ2-1 TRBV18 NA TGTGCCAGCTCACTGCTAGCGCCAACCTACAATGAGCAGTTCTTC CASSLLAPTYNEQFF
NA TRBJ2-7 TRBV7-3 TRBD2 TGTGCCAGCAGCTTAGCGGGAGCTTTCAACGAGCAGTACTTC CASSLAGAFNEQYF
NA TRBJ2-7 TRBV7-2 NA TGTGCATCACAGGCAGGGGGAGGCTACGAGCAGTACTTC CASQAGGGYEQYF
once TRBJ1-1 TRBV18 NA TGTGCCAGCTCACCACGTTCTGGGGACATGAACACTGAAGCTTTCTTT CASSPRSGDMNTEAFF
NA TRBJ2-2 TRBV11-3 NA TGTGCCAGCAGCCACTCCGGGTCTAACACCGGGGAGCTGTTTTTT CASSHSGSNTGELFF
NA TRBJ2-7 TRBV20-1 TRBD1 TGCAGTGCTAGTCTATTACAGGGGGCTTACGAGCAGTACTTC CSASLLQGAYEQYF
NA TRBJ1-2 TRBV5-6 NA TGTGCCAGCAGCTCTGTGGACAGAAACTATGGCTACACCTTC CASSSVDRNYGYTF
few TRBJ2-7 TRBV27 TRBD2 TGTGCCAGCAGCCCCCGCCCCGGGAGGGAGCAGTACTTC CASSPRPGREQYF
NA TRBJ1-1 TRBV27 TRBD1 TGTGCCAGCAGTTTAAAAAGACCGGGCAGGGGGCTGAACACTGAAGCTTTCTTT CASSLKRPGRGLNTEAFF
NA TRBJ1-2 TRBV5-5 NA TGTGCCAGCAGCCGGGCGGGCAGGGGCGACTATGGCTACACCTTC CASSRAGRGDYGYTF
NA TRBJ2-3 TRBV5-6 NA TGTGCCAGCAGCTTGGGTCCGACAGGACGAGGTGATACGCAGTATTTT CASSLGPTGRGDTQYF
few TRBJ2-7 TRBV10-1 TRBD1 TGCGCCAGCAGTTCAAAAGGGACAGGGCGAAGCGAGCAGTACTTC CASSSKGTGRSEQYF
NA TRBJ2-3 TRBV10-2 NA TGCGCCAGCAGTGCTCCGGGAGATACGCAGTATTTT CASSAPGDTQYF
once TRBJ1-4 TRBV4-2 TRBD1 TGTGCCAGCAGCCAGGGACAGGGTGGGGGGAATGAAAAACTGTTTTTT CASSQGQGGGNEKLFF
NA TRBJ2-2 TRBV11-3 TRBD1 TGTGCCAGCAGCCTGAGGGGACAGGGGAACACCGGGGAGCTGTTTTTT CASSLRGQGNTGELFF
NA TRBJ1-1 TRBV5-1 NA TGCGCCAGCAGCCTGGAGCCGGGGATCACTGAAGCTTTCTTT CASSLEPGITEAFF
NA TRBJ1-6 TRBV7-9 TRBD1 TGTGCCAGCAGCGTCCGGACAGGGTCTAGGAATTCACCCCTCCACTTT CASSVRTGSRNSPLHF
few TRBJ1-2 TRBV6-5 TRBD1 TGTGCCAGCATCCGACAGGGAACTAACTATGGCTACACCTTC CASIRQGTNYGYTF
NA TRBJ1-1 TRBV28 NA TGTGCCAGCAGCCCAAACACAGCAGGCGCTGAAGCTTTCTTT CASSPNTAGAEAFF
NA TRBJ2-3 TRBV10-3 TRBD1 TGTGCCATCAGTGAGCCCAGGGGGGATACGCAGTATTTT CAISEPRGDTQYF
NA TRBJ2-1 TRBV7-8 TRBD2 TGTGCCAGCAGCCTCGGACTAGCGGGAAACAATGAGCAGTTCTTC CASSLGLAGNNEQFF
NA TRBJ1-1 TRBV6-1 NA TGTGCCAGCAGTGAGGGAGAACTTGAAGCTTTCTTT CASSEGELEAFF
NA TRBJ2-7 TRBV3-1/TRBV3-2 TRBD2 TGTGCCAGCAGCCGTCGGACTAGCGGGTGGGAAGGCTACGAGCAGTACTTC CASSRRTSGWEGYEQYF
NA TRBJ1-6 TRBV7-9 NA TGTGCCAGCAGCTTACGGGATTCACCCCTCCACTTT CASSLRDSPLHF
once TRBJ2-5 TRBV7-7 NA TGTGCCAGCAGCCCCAGAATGACGGGCCAAGAGACCCAGTACTTC CASSPRMTGQETQYF
NA TRBJ1-4 TRBV14 TRBD1 TGTGCCAGCAGCCCGATCGACAGGGGGAACGAAAAACTGTTTTTT CASSPIDRGNEKLFF
few TRBJ1-3 TRBV10-3 TRBD1 TGTGCCATCAGTGACCGGGACAGGAACCTCTTCTCTGGAAACACCATATATTTT CAISDRDRNLFSGNTIYF
NA TRBJ1-6 TRBV9 NA TGTGCCAGCAGCATACGGACGGGGGTTGGTTCACCCCTCCACTTT CASSIRTGVGSPLHF
NA TRBJ1-1 TRBV29-1 TRBD1 TGCAGCGTGTCCCAGGGGGGCGGCACTGAAGCTTTCTTT CSVSQGGGTEAFF
NA TRBJ1-1 TRBV7-2 NA TGTGCCAGCAGCTACGACAGCCCCGCAGCTTTCTTT CASSYDSPAAFF
NA TRBJ1-5 TRBV12-3/TRBV12-4 NA TGTGCCAGCAGTCCCCACAATCAGCCCCAGCATTTT CASSPHNQPQHF
NA TRBJ1-4 TRBV30 NA TGTGCCTGGAGTCGGGGGGATGAAAAACTGTTTTTT CAWSRGDEKLFF
once TRBJ2-1 TRBV7-2 TRBD1 TGTGCCAGCAGCTTAGACCGGGGACAGTACAATGAGCAGTTCTTC CASSLDRGQYNEQFF
few TRBJ1-4 TRBV5-1 NA TGCGCCAGCAGCCGGGGGGCTACTGGGAATAATGAAAAACTGTTTTTT CASSRGATGNNEKLFF
NA TRBJ1-2 TRBV5-4 TRBD1 TGTGCCAGCAGCAAACCGGACAGGGGGAACTATGGCTACACCTTC CASSKPDRGNYGYTF
NA TRBJ1-2 TRBV19 TRBD1 TGTGCCAGTAGTATCGGACAGGGGGGCTCCTATGGCTACACCTTC CASSIGQGGSYGYTF
NA TRBJ1-1 TRBV11-2 NA TGTGCCAGCACCATCCAGCCAACAGCAATGAACACTGAAGCTTTCTTT CASTIQPTAMNTEAFF
NA TRBJ2-5 TRBV4-1 NA TGCGCCAGCAGCCAAGCAGGGGCTCAAGAGACCCAGTACTTC CASSQAGAQETQYF
NA TRBJ2-7 TRBV5-1 TRBD1 TGCGCCAGCAGTTTACACGGGACAGACTACGAGCAGTACTTC CASSLHGTDYEQYF
NA TRBJ2-3 TRBV28 NA TGTGCCAGCAAGGCGGATGCAGATACGCAGTATTTT CASKADADTQYF
NA TRBJ1-4 TRBV5-1 TRBD1 TGCGCCAGCAGGTTACAGGGGGCACAGGAAAAACTGTTTTTT CASRLQGAQEKLFF
NA TRBJ2-5 TRBV24-1 NA TGTGCCACCAGTGTTTACGGGAGAGAAGAGACCCAGTACTTC CATSVYGREETQYF
NA TRBJ1-1 TRBV24-1 TRBD1 TGTGCCACCAGAGGGACAGGATACACTGAAGCTTTCTTT CATRGTGYTEAFF
NA TRBJ2-2 TRBV6-5 TRBD2 TGTGCCAGCAGCCCAGGACGGGGGGGCGGGGAGCTGTTTTTT CASSPGRGGGELFF